One and the same sample provided the 4 T cell receptor beta chains below, sequenced in a study of T cell responses to AZD1222 COVID-19 vaccine. Sequenced by immunoSEQ multiplex PCR; TCRdb stores in-frame clones only, minus some. The repertoire holds over 60,000 clones, with about nine tenths as singletons. This material consisted of peripheral blood, taken on day 0 of AZD1222 vaccination. The receptors come from an adult in good health.

V usage is TRBV27 and J usage is TRBJ2-3; D uncertain. From germline, CDR1 is MNHEY and CDR2 SMNVEV (reference sequence). V was trimmed by 7 bases and J by 1 base, leaving 6 bases between them. The CDR3 length is 12 residues. The CDR3 bases are TGTGCCAGCAAGTGGGGCACAGATACGCAGTATTTT. Its translation is CASKWGTDTQYF.

V gene TRBV28 combines with J gene TRBJ1-5; D is possibly TRBD1 (5 bases). The V gene's germline CDR1 is MDHEN and CDR2 SYDVKM. Between the trimmed V and J ends, which lost 6 bases and 10 bases, there was a span of 22 bases. The CDR3 spans 15 residues. In DNA, the CDR3 is TGTGCCAGCAGACATGGGAACTACAGGACGGAACCCCAGCATTTT. This translates into CASRHGNYRTEPQHF.

This chain links TRBV12-3 or TRBV12-4 with TRBJ1-5; D remains ambiguous. There are 13 residues in the CDR3. The V end lost 3 bases, the J end lost 2 bases, and 5 bases lay between the germline ends. Here the CDR3 reads CASSLSRNQPQHF. CDR3 coding DNA: TGTGCCAGCAGTTTGTCTCGCAATCAGCCCCAGCATTTT.

The CDR3 DNA follows: TGTGCCAGCAGCTTAAGGCAGGGGAGTGAAAAACTGTTTTTT. Its translation: CASSLRQGSEKLFF. This chain joins TRBV7-2 and TRBJ1-4; D is perhaps TRBD1 (6 bases). V lost 2 bases and J lost 7, with 11 bases in between. The CDR3 spans 14 residues. Germline CDR1 and CDR2: SGHTA and FQGNSA.